The 14 T cell receptor beta chains below all came from one sample that was sequenced in a study of blood T cell repertoires in COVID-19. Data came from immunoSEQ multiplex PCR; TCRdb stores just in-frame clones and leaves some out. The table records under 250,000 clones, roughly 87% of them present only once. The specimen was peripheral blood. These receptors were taken from a man younger than 30 with active or convalescent COVID-19.

DNA for the CDR3: TGTGCCACCAGCATAAACACAGGGGGTTTGTATCAGCCCCAGCATTTT. Amino acid sequence: CATSINTGGLYQPQHF. The chain has TRBV15 and TRBJ1-5; 8 nucleotides align to TRBD1. V lost 4 bases, J lost 5 bases, and 10 bases stayed unmatched. The CDR3 has 16 amino acids. Looked up from germline, CDR1 is LNHNV and CDR2 is YYDKDF (reference sequence).

This chain joins TRBV7-2 and TRBJ2-1, with TRBD2 identical over 10 bases. The germline gives CDR1 SGHTA, CDR2 FQGNSA. The J segment lost 7 bases and the V segment lost 1 base, leaving 10 bases of the junction unmatched. The CDR3 runs 17 residues. The CDR3 region is CASSLEAGGRGVNEQFF. The CDR3 DNA is TGTGCCAGCAGCTTAGAAGCGGGGGGGCGTGGTGTGAATGAGCAGTTCTTC.

V gene TRBV5-8 combines with J gene TRBJ1-4, with a possible D match to TRBD1 (5 bases). The CDR3 is made up of 15 amino acids. V lost 1 base to trimming and J lost 4 bases, with 11 bases between them. Germline V gene lookup returns CDR1 SGHTS and CDR2 YDEGEE. The CDR3 region is CASSLQDRYNEKLFF. Written as DNA, the CDR3 is TGTGCCAGCAGCTTGCAAGACAGATATAATGAAAAACTGTTTTTT.

This chain links TRBV27 with TRBJ2-1; TRBD1 is a possible D gene (8 bases). The CDR3 covers 15 residues. V was pared by 2 bases and J by 7 bases, with 15 bases between. Germline assignment: CDR1 MNHEY and CDR2 SMNVEV (reference sequence). CDR3 nucleotide sequence: TGTGCCAGCAGTTTACAGGGGGCGGGGGTGAATGAGCAGTTCTTC. Its protein product is CASSLQGAGVNEQFF.

The gene calls are TRBV7-2 and TRBJ1-4, with D possibly TRBD1 on 5 matching bases. CDR3 length equals 13 residues. The germline V and J ends were trimmed by 6 bases and 8 bases, with 13 bases remaining between them. Germline values: CDR1 SGHTA, CDR2 FQGNSA. The CDR3 loop reads CASSWTFREKLFF. CDR3 nucleotides: TGTGCCAGCAGTTGGACATTCCGCGAAAAACTGTTTTTT.

V and J are TRBV2 and TRBJ1-2, with unresolved D. The CDR3 totals 11 residues. Germline lookup yields CDR1 SNHLY and CDR2 FYNNEI. V was trimmed by 6 bases and J by 3 bases, leaving 5 bases between them. The DNA for the CDR3 is TGTGCCAGCAGGATAGACTATGGCTACACCTTC. This gives the protein CASRIDYGYTF.

V gene TRBV6-5 combines with J gene TRBJ2-5; 9 bases align to TRBD1. V lost 1 base to trimming and J lost 0 bases; unmatched junction nucleotides: 3. Germline V gene sequence: CDR1 MNHEY, CDR2 SVGAGI. The CDR3 covers 16 residues. In DNA form, the CDR3 reads TGTGCCAGCAGTTACTTGGGGACAGGGTACCAAGAGACCCAGTACTTC. Encoded protein: CASSYLGTGYQETQYF.

The chain recombines TRBV23-1 with TRBJ1-2, with a tentative D call TRBD1 (5 bases). TRBV23-1 is marked as an open reading frame, function uncertain. V was cut by 3 bases and J by 1 base, with 9 bases left in between. The CDR3 contains 14 residues. The CDR3 DNA follows: TGCGCCAGCAGTCAGAACAGGATTAACTATGGCTACACCTTC. Protein product: CASSQNRINYGYTF.

The V and J genes are TRBV19 and TRBJ1-6; 8 nucleotides line up with TRBD1. Germline CDR1 reads LNHDA; CDR2 reads SQIVND (reference sequence). V gave up 3 bases and J gave up 7 bases; unmatched junction bases: 5. The CDR3 totals 15 residues. The CDR3 loop reads CASSIDRGGNSPLHF. The CDR3 nucleotides are TGTGCCAGTAGTATCGACAGGGGTGGGAATTCACCCCTCCACTTT.

The CDR3 loop is CASGGDRGHEQYF. The DNA of the CDR3 is TGTGCCAGCGGTGGGGACAGGGGGCACGAGCAGTACTTC. The chain has TRBV5-6 and TRBJ2-7, with 12 bases matching TRBD1. Germline assignment: CDR1 SGHDT and CDR2 YYEEEE. The CDR3 is 13 residues long. V shed 7 bases and J 5 bases; nucleotides not matched to a gene: 4.

V usage is TRBV5-1 and J usage is TRBJ2-1; 8 bases are a match to TRBD1. This CDR3 is 15 amino acids long. Trimming at V came to 1 base and at J to 3 bases, leaving 3 bases not matched to a gene. The germline gives CDR1 SGHRS, CDR2 YFSETQ. The CDR3 is CASSLTGTGYNEQFF. The CDR3 region has the DNA TGCGCCAGCAGCTTGACCGGGACAGGCTACAATGAGCAGTTCTTC.

V gene TRBV3-1 (or the pseudogene TRBV3-2) combines with J gene TRBJ1-4; 8 positions agree with TRBD1. This CDR3 spans 15 amino acids. With 4 bases clipped from V and 6 bases from J, the junction kept 7 bases outside the gene matches. Germline assignment: CDR1 LGHDT and CDR2 YNNKEL (reference sequence). The CDR3 here is CASSLAGGWYEKLFF. In nucleotides, the CDR3 is TGTGCCAGCAGCCTCGCAGGGGGCTGGTATGAAAAACTGTTTTTT.

This chain links TRBV30 with TRBJ2-1; 13 bases agree with TRBD2. The CDR3 length is 15 residues. Trimming at V came to 6 bases and at J to 6 bases, leaving 8 bases not matched to a gene. The germline CDR1 and CDR2 sequences are GTSNPN and SVGIG (reference sequence). CDR3 bases: TGTGCCTGCCCTCCCACTAGCGGGGGGGTCAATGAGCAGTTCTTC. It is translated as CACPPTSGGVNEQFF.

The CDR3 region is CASSSLAGSSYNEQFF. DNA of the CDR3: TGTGCCAGCAGTTCCTTAGCGGGGAGCTCCTACAATGAGCAGTTCTTC. The chain combines TRBV28 with TRBJ2-1; 8 bases align to TRBD2. J lost 0 bases, V lost 4 bases, and 5 bases had no gene match. In germline, CDR1 is MDHEN, CDR2 SYDVKM. This CDR3 region has 16 residues. Variable domain in full (rest from reference TRBV28 and TRBJ2-1): DVKVTQSSRYLVKRTGEKVFLECVQDMDHENMFWYRQDPGLGLRLIYFSYDVKMKEKGDIPEGYSVSREKKERFSLILESASTNQTSMYLCASSSLAGSSYNEQFFGPGTRLTVL.